This is a list of T cell receptor beta chains from one sample in a study of T cell repertoires in cytomegalovirus infection. TCRdb re-called the reads with MiXCR, one entry per CDR3 protein. Here the sample spans more than 85,000 distinct CDR3 sequences, roughly a quarter being singletons. Sequencing was carried out using CD8+ T cells from PBMCs. These receptors came from a human donor in good health (CMV status not recorded). Some clones in this sample may be carry-over from other donors' samples. The CDR3 runs from the conserved cysteine through the conserved F or W. The order of the fields is clone size, V gene, CDR3 protein. Expanded clones get a size class; other rows say once, few or many, or leave the size out.

clone size: many; V gene: TRBV28; CDR3 protein: CASSLGHSMNTEAFF
clone size: many; V gene: TRBV18; CDR3 protein: CASSPERTTYEQYF
clone size: .; V gene: TRBV12-5; CDR3 protein: CASGSGTSGYEQYF
clone size: .; V gene: TRBV27; CDR3 protein: CASSLGQGGKNIQYF
clone size: few; V gene: TRBV20-1; CDR3 protein: CSARDQDGGSSYEQYF
clone size: many; V gene: TRBV7-8; CDR3 protein: CASSTRQGVLSPEQYF
clone size: .; V gene: TRBV6-2/TRBV6-3; CDR3 protein: CASSYSGYDTQYF
clone size: few; V gene: TRBV6-2/TRBV6-3; CDR3 protein: CASTDEWAITQHF
clone size: .; V gene: TRBV12-3/TRBV12-4; CDR3 protein: CASSSSGGQETQYF
clone size: .; V gene: TRBV9; CDR3 protein: CASSEYQAGELFF
clone size: .; V gene: TRBV19; CDR3 protein: CASTHDRGGTEAFF
clone size: many; V gene: TRBV14; CDR3 protein: CASNIAGGKNEQFF
clone size: many; V gene: TRBV7-8; CDR3 protein: CASSLILGTEAFF
clone size: few; V gene: TRBV2; CDR3 protein: CASRNAYSTDTQYF
clone size: many; V gene: TRBV20-1; CDR3 protein: CSAREWLGGAEDEKLFF
clone size: .; V gene: TRBV7-3; CDR3 protein: CSSSPSIYHEQFF
clone size: .; V gene: TRBV12-3/TRBV12-4; CDR3 protein: CASSRQGVEQYF
clone size: many; V gene: TRBV19; CDR3 protein: CASTVQGARRTEAFF
clone size: many; V gene: TRBV7-9; CDR3 protein: CASSLVTRSATDTQYF
clone size: few; V gene: TRBV27; CDR3 protein: CASSPSPGVSDTQYF
clone size: .; V gene: TRBV29-1; CDR3 protein: CSAHTGTEYEQYF
clone size: .; V gene: TRBV29-1; CDR3 protein: CSADKTNTGELFF
clone size: .; V gene: TRBV27; CDR3 protein: CASSLSGGNTEAFF
clone size: .; V gene: TRBV6-2/TRBV6-3; CDR3 protein: CASSYTEGQAGELFF
clone size: few; V gene: TRBV6-2/TRBV6-3; CDR3 protein: CASSPAQGANEQFF
clone size: few; V gene: TRBV6-2/TRBV6-3; CDR3 protein: CASSYTGGPSEQFF
clone size: .; V gene: TRBV20-1; CDR3 protein: CSARGLQAGRAPWEQYF
clone size: many; V gene: TRBV10-3; CDR3 protein: CAISESTEGTGELFF
clone size: many; V gene: TRBV20-1; CDR3 protein: CSARDRMGQAASYEQYF
clone size: many; V gene: TRBV7-2; CDR3 protein: CASSLVRLDRGSTSGANVLTF
clone size: .; V gene: TRBV9; CDR3 protein: CASSGGQYNSPLHF
clone size: .; V gene: TRBV2; CDR3 protein: CASRPRGQGAWNTGELFF
clone size: .; V gene: TRBV7-8; CDR3 protein: CASSSRPQSYEQYF
clone size: .; V gene: TRBV7-9; CDR3 protein: CASSRRYEQYF
clone size: few; V gene: TRBV28; CDR3 protein: CASSFPGGGNTEAFF
clone size: .; V gene: TRBV4-2; CDR3 protein: CASSQDREGATYGYTF
clone size: .; V gene: TRBV7-9; CDR3 protein: CASSRTETTGQNTEAFF
clone size: many; V gene: TRBV11-2; CDR3 protein: CASSRDSYNEQFF
clone size: many; V gene: TRBV7-9; CDR3 protein: CASLGTGFGANVLTF
clone size: .; V gene: TRBV7-9; CDR3 protein: CASSHYRPDRHPSGANVLTF